The 13 T cell receptor beta chains given below trace back to one sample, sequenced in a study of OX40 agonist ivuxolimab in advanced cancers. Libraries were prepared by immunoSEQ multiplex PCR; TCRdb keeps only in-frame clonotypes and omits some of them. The sample gives approximately 76,000 clones, 94% of which show up once; 9.5% to 11% is in the top ten. Sequenced material: CD4+ or CD8+ T cells sorted from blood, taken in a trial of the OX40 agonist ivuxolimab. These receptors all come from an adult with an advanced solid tumor such as melanoma, head and neck, liver or kidney cancer.

This chain joins TRBV11-3 and TRBJ2-3, with 7 nucleotides matching TRBD2. V dropped 7 bases and J dropped 4; count of bases not matched to a gene: 8. This CDR3 region has 14 residues. Germline values: CDR1 SGHNT, CDR2 YENEEA. The CDR3 reads CASTVVGGADTQYF. CDR3 nucleotides: TGTGCCAGCACCGTCGTTGGGGGGGCAGATACGCAGTATTTT.

This chain uses TRBV30 with TRBJ2-7, with 9 bases fitting TRBD1. This CDR3 region has 14 residues. Germline V lookup: CDR1 GTSNPN, CDR2 SVGIG (reference sequence). V trimming: 3 bases; J trimming: 3 bases; junction bases outside the gene matches: 6. The chain's CDR3 is CAWSSGTGNYEQYF. The CDR3 DNA reads TGTGCCTGGAGCTCCGGGACAGGGAACTACGAGCAGTACTTC. The full variable domain, completed using reference TRBV30 and TRBJ2-7, is SQTIHQWPATLVQPVGSPLSLECTVEGTSNPNLYWYRQAAGRGLQLLFYSVGIGQISSEVPQNLSASRPQDRQFILSSKKLLLSDSGFYLCAWSSGTGNYEQYFGPGTRLTVT.

The gene calls are TRBV4-2 and TRBJ1-1; no firm D call. The CDR3 sequence is 13 residues long. Germline V gene data show CDR1 as LGHNA and CDR2 as YNFKEQ. V was shortened by 6 bases and J by 3 bases, with 11 bases between the two germline ends. CDR3 in amino acids: CASSSSMDTEAFF. DNA for the CDR3: TGTGCCAGCAGTTCGAGTATGGACACTGAAGCTTTCTTT.

This chain uses TRBV4-3 with TRBJ2-3; TRBD2 matches 10 bases. The CDR3 has 15 residues. V was pared by 5 bases and J by 3 bases, with 5 bases of the junction left unmatched. Germline V gene data show CDR1 as LGHNA and CDR2 as YSLEER. The CDR3 nucleotides are TGCGCCAGCAGCAAAACTAGCGGGGAAACAGATACGCAGTATTTT. Translation: CASSKTSGETDTQYF.

V is TRBV27 and J is TRBJ2-7; D possibly corresponds to TRBD1 (6 bases). V was cut by 3 bases and J by 4 bases, with 16 bases left in between. This CDR3 has 15 amino acids. The germline gives CDR1 MNHEY, CDR2 SMNVEV (reference sequence). CDR3 region: CASSFGPGDGYEQYF. The CDR3 region has the DNA TGTGCCAGCAGTTTTGGGCCAGGGGATGGGTACGAGCAGTACTTC.

The chain links TRBV7-2 to TRBJ2-7; 13 bases are a match to TRBD2. The CDR3 is made up of 17 amino acids. Germline V lookup: CDR1 SGHTA, CDR2 FQGNSA. V dropped 3 bases and J dropped 2; count of bases not matched to a gene: 7. The CDR3 DNA follows: TGTGCCAGCAGCTTCGGAAAGGGACTAGCGGGGACCTACGAGCAGTACTTC. This encodes CASSFGKGLAGTYEQYF.

The chain carries TRBV4-1 and TRBJ1-4, with D maybe TRBD1 (6 bases). The ends were cut back, 4 bases at V and 7 bases at J, with 16 bases in the middle. Germline V gene lookup returns CDR1 MGHRA and CDR2 YSYEKL. The CDR3 runs to 15 residues. The CDR3, as DNA: TGCGCCAGCAGCCGCCACAGGGCTGGTGTTGAAAAACTGTTTTTT. The encoded protein is CASSRHRAGVEKLFF.

This chain connects TRBV11-2 to TRBJ2-1; 9 bases line up with TRBD2. Germline CDR1 is SGHAT and CDR2 is FQNNGV. Trimming removed 4 bases from V and 4 bases from J; junction bases left unmatched: 5. CDR3 length: 15 residues. The CDR3 DNA is TGTGCCAGCAGCTCTCGACTAGCGGAGTACAATGAGCAGTTCTTC. It codes for CASSSRLAEYNEQFF. The whole variable domain, filled in from reference TRBV11-2 and TRBJ2-1, reads EAGVAQSPRYKIIEKRQSVAFWCNPISGHATLYWYQQILGQGPKLLIQFQNNGVVDDSQLPKDRFSAERLKGVDSTLKIQPAKLEDSAVYLCASSSRLAEYNEQFFGPGTRLTVL.

This clone showed up just a few times. The chain recombines TRBV7-9 with TRBJ1-5, with TRBD1 matching 7 bases. Germline V gives CDR1 SEHNR, CDR2 FQNEAQ (reference sequence). Trimming removed 1 base from V and 3 bases from J; junction bases left unmatched: 3. The CDR3 covers 15 residues. DNA for the CDR3: TGTGCCAGCAGCTTAGGGGACAGAAACAATCAGCCCCAGCATTTT. Its translation: CASSLGDRNNQPQHF.

This chain connects TRBV30 to TRBJ1-1; TRBD1 matches at 11 bases. The CDR3 totals 14 residues. Trimming removed 5 bases from V and 4 bases from J; junction bases left unmatched: 6. Germline V lookup: CDR1 GTSNPN, CDR2 SVGIG (reference sequence). The CDR3 nucleotides read TGTGCCTGGCCGGGACAGGGGGGGGGCACTGAAGCTTTCTTT. This encodes CAWPGQGGGTEAFF. The variable domain in full, with the rest retrieved from reference TRBV30 and TRBJ1-1, is SQTIHQWPATLVQPVGSPLSLECTVEGTSNPNLYWYRQAAGRGLQLLFYSVGIGQISSEVPQNLSASRPQDRQFILSSKKLLLSDSGFYLCAWPGQGGGTEAFFGQGTRLTVV.

The J gene is TRBJ2-1, the V gene TRBV7-2, with D unresolved. The CDR3 contains 19 residues. Per germline, CDR1 SGHTA and CDR2 FQGNSA. V gave up 5 bases and J gave up 0 bases, with 23 bases separating them. In nucleotides, the CDR3 is TGTGCCAGCAGCCCTTCTCGGGCGTTACACATGGGCTCCTACAATGAGCAGTTCTTC. Protein product: CASSPSRALHMGSYNEQFF.

The chain uses TRBV9 and TRBJ1-1; TRBD1 aligns across 8 bases. Trimming at V came to 0 bases and at J to 11 bases, leaving 3 bases not matched to a gene. The V gene's germline CDR1 is SGDLS and CDR2 YYNGEE. The CDR3 runs to 12 residues. CDR3 region: CASSVGTGKAFF. The CDR3, as DNA: TGTGCCAGCAGCGTAGGGACAGGGAAGGCTTTCTTT.

This clone was seen just once. The chain recombines TRBV7-9 with TRBJ1-2; the D gene is possibly TRBD1 (5 bases). The V gene's germline CDR1 is SEHNR and CDR2 FQNEAQ (reference sequence). Between the trimmed V and J ends, which lost 4 bases and 5 bases, there was a span of 17 bases. The CDR3 consists of 15 residues. The CDR3, as DNA: TGTGCCAGCAGCTCCGGGGGGGGTCTCGGATATGGCTACACCTTC. Its protein is CASSSGGGLGYGYTF.